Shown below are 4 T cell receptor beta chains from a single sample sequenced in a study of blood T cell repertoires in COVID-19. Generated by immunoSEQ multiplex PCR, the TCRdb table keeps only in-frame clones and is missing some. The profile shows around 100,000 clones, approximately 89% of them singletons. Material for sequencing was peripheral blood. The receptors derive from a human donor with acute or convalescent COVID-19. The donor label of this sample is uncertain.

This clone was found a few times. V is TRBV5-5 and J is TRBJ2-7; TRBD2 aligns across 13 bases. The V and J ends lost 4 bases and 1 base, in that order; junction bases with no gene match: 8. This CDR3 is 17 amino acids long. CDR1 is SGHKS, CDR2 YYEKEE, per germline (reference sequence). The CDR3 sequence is CASSGSTSGGRSYEQYF. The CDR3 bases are TGTGCCAGCAGCGGATCGACTAGCGGGGGGCGTTCCTACGAGCAGTACTTC.

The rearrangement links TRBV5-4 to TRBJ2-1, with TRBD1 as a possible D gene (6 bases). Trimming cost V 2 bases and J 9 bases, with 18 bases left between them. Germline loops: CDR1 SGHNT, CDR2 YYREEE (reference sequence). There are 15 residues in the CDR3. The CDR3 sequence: CASSFPGTTVGEQFF. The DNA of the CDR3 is TGTGCCAGCAGCTTTCCCGGGACAACGGTTGGTGAGCAGTTCTTC. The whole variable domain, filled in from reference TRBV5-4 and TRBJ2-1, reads ETGVTQSPTHLIKTRGQQVTLRCSSQSGHNTVSWYQQALGQGPQFIFQYYREEENGRGNFPPRFSGLQFPNYSSELNVNALELDDSALYLCASSFPGTTVGEQFFGPGTRLTVL.

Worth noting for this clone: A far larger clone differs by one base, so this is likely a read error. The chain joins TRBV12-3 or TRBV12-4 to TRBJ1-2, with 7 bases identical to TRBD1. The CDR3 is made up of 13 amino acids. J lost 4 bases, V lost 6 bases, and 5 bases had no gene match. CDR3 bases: TGTGCCAGCAGCCCGGGACAGACCTATGGCTACACCTTC. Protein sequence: CASSPGQTYGYTF.

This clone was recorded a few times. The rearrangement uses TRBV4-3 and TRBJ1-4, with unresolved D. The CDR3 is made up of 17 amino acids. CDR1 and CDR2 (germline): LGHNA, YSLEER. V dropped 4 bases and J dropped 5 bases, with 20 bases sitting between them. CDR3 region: CASSLRPNGRENEKLFF. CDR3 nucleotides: TGCGCCAGCAGCCTTCGACCTAACGGACGGGAGAATGAAAAACTGTTTTTT.